This TCR beta chain was recovered during a study of cytomegalovirus exposure and HLA in healthy donors. Vbeta (60) and Jbeta (13) primers were used in the PCR. TCRdb's copy holds only in-frame clones and misses some; the assay was immunoSEQ multiplex PCR. Found here are about 140,000 clones, over 70% of them singletons; the top ten hold 4.5% to 5.5%. CDR1 is GTSNPN and CDR2 is SVGIG in the germline V gene (reference sequence). The CDR3 spans 14 residues. V was clipped by 0 bases and J by 7 bases, with 10 bases between them. The sequence was collected from a man in his forties or fifties in good health and CMV-seronegative. Sequencing was performed on PBMCs. This chain links TRBV30 with TRBJ1-6; D is ambiguous. The CDR3, as DNA: TGTGCCTGGAGTGTATCAGGCCAGAATTCACCCCTCCACTTT. Translated, it gives CAWSVSGQNSPLHF.